This T cell receptor (beta chain) was profiled in a study of tumor-infiltrating lymphocytes in primary liver carcinoma. The investigators made TCR beta cDNA from about 500 ng total RNA, using a constant-region primer. Three rounds of nested multiplex PCR with slightly modified ARM-PCR produced TCR beta libraries. Researchers ran the first two PCR rounds for around 10 cycles each with TRBV1-TRBV30 forward primers and a C-beta reverse primer. Each CDR3 protein gets one entry after TCRdb re-called the multiplex PCR reads with MiXCR. In the table there are 100,000 to 150,000 distinct CDR3 sequences, roughly three fifths of which are singletons. Taking about 20-31 mg of unsorted bulk tissue, the authors co-extracted RNA and DNA. By surgical resection, the patients were treated for their primary liver carcinoma. The CDR3 is 13 residues long. Germline trimming cut 10 bases from V and 7 bases from J; bases unmatched to any gene: 10. Germline loops: CDR1 MNHEY, CDR2 SVGAGI.

On this clonotype: The antigen is unknown.

Study-wide points: Researchers found tumor-adjacent and tumor-blood pairs overlapped less than tumor region pairs. With p = 0.039, the top-250-clone fraction in tumors significantly exceeded that in blood. Found in all five tumor regions were only about 7.5-25% of top clones.

The clonotype originates from a woman aged 55-75 years with primary liver carcinoma and hepatitis B virus infection. The chain joins TRBV6-5 to TRBJ2-1; 7 nucleotides align to TRBD1. Sample: liver tumor tissue from sampling region 3. Sample subset: tumor region T3, left-lateral pole. In DNA form, the CDR3 reads TGTGCCAACAGCCCCCTCAGGGGGAATGAGCAGTTCTTC. Translated: CANSPLRGNEQFF.